The 23 T cell receptor beta chains in this list originate from one sample, sequenced in a study of T cell responses to AZD1222 COVID-19 vaccine. Profiled with immunoSEQ multiplex PCR; TCRdb holds only in-frame clones, not every one. The sample lists 65,000 to 80,000 clones, around 89% occurring once. The sample was peripheral blood, taken 28 days after the second dose of the MenACWY control vaccine. The receptors here all came from an adult who received the MenACWY meningococcal vaccine as a control.

V usage is TRBV30 and J usage is TRBJ1-2; D unresolved. Germline V gene sequence: CDR1 GTSNPN, CDR2 SVGIG (reference sequence). This CDR3 spans 13 amino acids. V was pared by 1 base and J by 4 bases, with 10 bases between. CDR3 DNA: TGTGCCTGGAGTGATACGGACCTCTATGGCTACACCTTC. Translation: CAWSDTDLYGYTF. Full variable domain (outside the CDR3, taken from reference TRBV30 and TRBJ1-2): SQTIHQWPATLVQPVGSPLSLECTVEGTSNPNLYWYRQAAGRGLQLLFYSVGIGQISSEVPQNLSASRPQDRQFILSSKKLLLSDSGFYLCAWSDTDLYGYTFGSGTRLTVV.

The chain recombines TRBV2 with TRBJ2-7, with 8 bases lining up with TRBD2. Germline CDR1 and CDR2: SNHLY and FYNNEI. This CDR3 has 14 amino acids. V lost 2 bases and J lost 2; bases outside the gene matches: 2. The CDR3 DNA reads TGTGCCAGCAGTGAAATGCGGGGGGCCTACGAGCAGTACTTC. It translates to CASSEMRGAYEQYF.

A few counts support this clone. The chain has TRBV5-1 and TRBJ1-2, with TRBD1 matching over 8 bases. CDR3 size: 14 residues. The germline V gene encodes CDR1 SGHRS and CDR2 YFSETQ. The trim removed 4 bases at V and 4 bases at J, leaving 6 bases unmatched. In DNA, the CDR3 is TGCGCCAGCAGCCCGACAGGGGTCGGCTATGGCTACACCTTC. Translating gives CASSPTGVGYGYTF. Based on the CDR3 plus reference TRBV5-1 and TRBJ1-2, the full variable domain is KAGVTQTPRYLIKTRGQQVTLSCSPISGHRSVSWYQQTPGQGLQFLFEYFSETQRNKGNFPGRFSGRQFSNSRSEMNVSTLELGDSALYLCASSPTGVGYGYTFGSGTRLTVV.

This chain uses TRBV18 with TRBJ1-6; the D gene is possibly TRBD1 (6 bases). The germline CDR1 and CDR2 sequences are KGHSH and LQKENI. The V end was cut by 2 bases, the J end by 8 bases, with 10 bases between. CDR3 length: 14 residues. The CDR3 region has the DNA TGTGCCAGCTCACCAAGGGGGGTCTATTCACCCCTCCACTTT. It codes for CASSPRGVYSPLHF.

The rearrangement uses TRBV7-5 and TRBJ1-2. TRBV7-5 is reported as a pseudogene. The CDR3 length is 12 residues. The CDR3 DNA reads TGTGCCAGAAGCTGGTTTTGGGACGGCTACACCTTC. Protein: CARSWFWDGYTF.

The CDR3 here is CASSQDRGEKLFF. In DNA form, the CDR3 reads TGCGCCAGCAGCCAAGATCGGGGTGAAAAACTGTTTTTT. The gene calls are TRBV4-3 and TRBJ1-4; the D is unclear. Germline V gene lookup returns CDR1 LGHNA and CDR2 YSLEER. The CDR3 loop spans 13 amino acids. Between the trimmed V and J ends, which lost 0 bases and 7 bases, there was a span of 6 bases.

The chain is built from TRBV6-2 or TRBV6-3 and TRBJ2-1; TRBD2 matches 12 bases. Per the germline V gene, CDR1 is MNHEY and CDR2 is SVGEGT. This CDR3 spans 16 amino acids. Unmatched junction bases numbered 9, after V lost 6 bases and J lost 6 bases. The CDR3 loop is CASSLTGTSGPNEQFF. For the CDR3, the DNA is TGTGCCAGCAGCCTAACCGGGACTAGCGGGCCCAATGAGCAGTTCTTC.

The CDR3 sequence is CASSQGTAEGARETQYF. CDR3 DNA sequence: TGCGCCAGCAGCCAAGGGACCGCCGAGGGGGCAAGGGAGACCCAGTACTTC. The chain has TRBV4-3 and TRBJ2-5; 7 bases are a match to TRBD1. Germline CDR1 is LGHNA and CDR2 is YSLEER. V gave up 1 base and J gave up 5 bases; unmatched junction bases: 13. The CDR3 loop spans 17 amino acids.

J is TRBJ1-2 and V is TRBV6-5, with 10 bases aligning to TRBD1. The germline gives CDR1 MNHEY, CDR2 SVGAGI. This CDR3 is built from 15 residues. After removal of 0 bases from V and 6 bases from J, the junction contained 4 bases not matched to a gene. CDR3 DNA sequence: TGTGCCAGCAGTTACTCTACCGACAGGGGGCATGGCTACACCTTC. Encoded protein: CASSYSTDRGHGYTF.

This clone showed up just once. This rearrangement joins TRBV3-1 (or the pseudogene TRBV3-2) to TRBJ2-7; TRBD1 aligns across 9 bases. The CDR3 spans 13 residues. Germline CDR1 reads LGHDT; CDR2 reads YNNKEL (reference sequence). V lost 4 bases and J lost 7; bases outside the gene matches: 5. CDR3 nucleotides: TGTGCCAGCAGCCTGGACAGGGGCTGGGAGCAGTACTTC. This sequence encodes CASSLDRGWEQYF.

The V and J genes are TRBV4-1 and TRBJ2-4; 9 bases match TRBD2. Losses at the gene ends were 1 base for V and 0 bases for J; bases not matched to a gene: 4. The CDR3 has 17 residues. The germline gives CDR1 MGHRA, CDR2 YSYEKL. For the CDR3, the DNA is TGCGCCAGCAGCCAAGTGGGACTAGCAGTAGCCAAAAACATTCAGTACTTC. Translating gives CASSQVGLAVAKNIQYF.

The chain employs TRBV6-4 and TRBJ1-1, with D unresolved. Trimming stripped 7 bases from V and 4 bases from J, with 7 bases between. Germline-derived CDR1 and CDR2 are MRHNA and SNTAGT. This CDR3 contains 11 residues. Here the CDR3 reads CASNPTTEAFF. The CDR3, as DNA: TGTGCCAGCAACCCCACCACTGAAGCTTTCTTT.

The chain combines TRBV10-3 with TRBJ1-3; D is possibly TRBD1 (5 bases). CDR1 is ENHRY and CDR2 is SYGVKD in the germline V gene. V gave up 8 bases and J gave up 0 bases, with 8 bases separating them. This CDR3 comprises 13 residues. In DNA, the CDR3 is TGTGCCATCCGGGGCAGCTCTGGAAACACCATATATTTT. The encoded protein is CAIRGSSGNTIYF.

This sequence joins TRBV7-2 and TRBJ1-5; D remains unclear. The CDR3 contains 15 residues. CDR1 is SGHTA and CDR2 is FQGNSA in the germline V gene. Trimming left V 1 base short and J 4 bases short, with 11 bases between. DNA of the CDR3: TGTGCCAGCAGCTTAGTAAGTCAGCTTAATCAGCCCCAGCATTTT. Protein product: CASSLVSQLNQPQHF.

The CDR3 bases are TGTGCCAGCAGCCACAGGGACGAGGATAGGTCACCCCTCCACTTT. Protein sequence: CASSHRDEDRSPLHF. The genes are TRBV3-1 (or the pseudogene TRBV3-2) and TRBJ1-6; a weak D match, TRBD1 (5 bases). Trimming cost V 3 bases and J 10 bases, with 16 bases left between them. This CDR3 has 15 residues. Germline V gene sequence: CDR1 LGHDT, CDR2 YNNKEL (reference sequence).

Here the CDR3 reads CASSPHRDPYNEQFF. CDR3 in DNA: TGTGCCAGCAGCCCTCACAGGGATCCCTACAATGAGCAGTTCTTC. The chain is built from TRBV28 and TRBJ2-1, with a weak D call TRBD1 (6 bases). V was trimmed by 6 bases and J by 2 bases, leaving 14 bases between them. Germline V gene lookup returns CDR1 MDHEN and CDR2 SYDVKM. The CDR3 sequence is 15 residues long.

This CDR3 is CATSREEAFSGANVLTF. The DNA of the CDR3 is TGTGCCACCAGCAGGGAGGAGGCATTCTCTGGGGCCAACGTCCTGACTTTC. This rearrangement joins TRBV15 to TRBJ2-6; D perhaps matches TRBD2 (5 bases). CDR1 and CDR2 from the germline V gene are LNHNV and YYDKDF (reference sequence). The length of the CDR3 is 17 residues. Trimming removed 3 bases at V and 0 bases at J, with 12 bases between.

The rearrangement links TRBV28 to TRBJ1-2; 7 nucleotides align to TRBD1. V was pared by 6 bases and J by 4 bases, with 2 bases of the junction left unmatched. Germline V gene lookup returns CDR1 MDHEN and CDR2 SYDVKM. CDR3 length equals 12 residues. The CDR3 loop is CASSGQVYGYTF. Written as DNA, the CDR3 is TGTGCCAGCAGCGGACAGGTCTATGGCTACACCTTC.

The chain couples TRBV3-1 (or the pseudogene TRBV3-2) to TRBJ2-3; 7 bases fit TRBD2. CDR3 length: 15 amino acids. In germline, CDR1 is LGHDT, CDR2 YNNKEL (reference sequence). Trimming at V came to 2 bases and at J to 1 base, leaving 3 bases not matched to a gene. The CDR3 region has the DNA TGTGCCAGCAGCCAAAACGCGGGGGGCACAGATACGCAGTATTTT. It translates to CASSQNAGGTDTQYF.

The chain joins TRBV3-1 (or the pseudogene TRBV3-2) to TRBJ2-2; weak D call: TRBD1 (5 bases). V lost 5 bases and J lost 5, with 9 bases in between. CDR3 size: 13 residues. Germline assignment: CDR1 LGHDT and CDR2 YNNKEL (reference sequence). The CDR3 here is CASSARQTGELFF. CDR3 DNA: TGTGCCAGCAGCGCTCGACAGACCGGGGAGCTGTTTTTT.

This clone was seen a few times. The chain combines TRBV5-1 with TRBJ1-1, with D possibly matching TRBD1 (6 bases). Germline V gene lookup returns CDR1 SGHRS and CDR2 YFSETQ. With 0 bases removed from V and 11 bases from J, the gap between germline ends came to 14 bases. This CDR3 has 13 amino acids. DNA for the CDR3: TGCGCCAGCAGCTTGGCAGGACAGAGCCGTGCTTTCTTT. This translates into CASSLAGQSRAFF.

This clone has just one count. The chain is built from TRBV28 and TRBJ1-5, with 9 bases identical to TRBD1. The CDR3 has 19 amino acids. The germline V gene encodes CDR1 MDHEN and CDR2 SYDVKM. J lost 7 bases, V lost 2 bases, and 18 bases had no gene match. The CDR3 bases are TGTGCCAGCAGTTTACGCTTCTACCGTGGGACAGGGTATCGACAGCCCCAGCATTTT. Translating it yields CASSLRFYRGTGYRQPQHF.

The chain has TRBV5-1 and TRBJ2-7; D is possibly TRBD2 (6 bases). CDR1 and CDR2 from the germline V gene are SGHRS and YFSETQ. This CDR3 region has 14 residues. V was clipped by 2 bases and J by 0 bases, with 9 bases between them. The CDR3 coding sequence is TGCGCCAGCAGCTTACCGGGGGACTCCTACGAGCAGTACTTC. Its translation is CASSLPGDSYEQYF.